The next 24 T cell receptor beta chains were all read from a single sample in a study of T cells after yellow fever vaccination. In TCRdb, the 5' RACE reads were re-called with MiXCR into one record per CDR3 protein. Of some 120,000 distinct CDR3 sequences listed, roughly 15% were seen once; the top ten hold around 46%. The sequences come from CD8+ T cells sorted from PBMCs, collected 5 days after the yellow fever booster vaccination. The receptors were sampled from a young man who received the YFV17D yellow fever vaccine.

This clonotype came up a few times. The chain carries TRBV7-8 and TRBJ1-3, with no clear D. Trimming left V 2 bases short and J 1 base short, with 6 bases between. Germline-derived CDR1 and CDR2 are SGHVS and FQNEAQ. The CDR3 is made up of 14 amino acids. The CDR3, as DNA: TGTGCCAGCAGCTTACCCAGGTCTGGAAACACCATATATTTT. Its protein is CASSLPRSGNTIYF.

CDR3 in DNA: TGTGCCAGCAGCGTAGAAGGGACGGGGGGGAACTATGGCTACACCTTC. Its translation: CASSVEGTGGNYGYTF. The V gene is TRBV9, the J gene TRBJ1-2, with D maybe TRBD1 (5 bases). V was trimmed by 0 bases and J by 2 bases, leaving 14 bases between them. The CDR3 contains 16 residues. Germline V CDR1 and CDR2: SGDLS, YYNGEE.

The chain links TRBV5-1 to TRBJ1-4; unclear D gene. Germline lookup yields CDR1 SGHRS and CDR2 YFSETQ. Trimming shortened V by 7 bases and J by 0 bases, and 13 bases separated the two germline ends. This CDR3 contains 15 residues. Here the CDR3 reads CASGETRPTNEKLFF. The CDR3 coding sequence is TGCGCCAGCGGGGAGACTAGGCCAACTAATGAAAAACTGTTTTTT.

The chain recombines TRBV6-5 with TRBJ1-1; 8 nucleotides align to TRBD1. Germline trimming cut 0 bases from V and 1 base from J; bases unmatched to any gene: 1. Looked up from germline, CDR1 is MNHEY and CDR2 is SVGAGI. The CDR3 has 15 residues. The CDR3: CASSYSTGENTEAFF. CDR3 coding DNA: TGTGCCAGCAGTTACTCGACAGGGGAGAACACTGAAGCTTTCTTT.

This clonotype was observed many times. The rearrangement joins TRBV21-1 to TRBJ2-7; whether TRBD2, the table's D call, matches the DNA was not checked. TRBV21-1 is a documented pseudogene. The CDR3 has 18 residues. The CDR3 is CASSKAKGFLPKSYEQYF. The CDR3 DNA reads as TGTGCCAGCAGCAAAGCGAAAGGCTTTCTCCCCAAATCCTACGAGCAGTACTTC.

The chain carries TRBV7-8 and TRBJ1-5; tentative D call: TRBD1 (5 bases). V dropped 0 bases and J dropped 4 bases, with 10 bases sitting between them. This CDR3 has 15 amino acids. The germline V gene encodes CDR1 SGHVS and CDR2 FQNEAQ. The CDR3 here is CASSLARGQNQPQHF. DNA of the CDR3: TGTGCCAGCAGCTTAGCCCGGGGCCAGAATCAGCCCCAGCATTTT.

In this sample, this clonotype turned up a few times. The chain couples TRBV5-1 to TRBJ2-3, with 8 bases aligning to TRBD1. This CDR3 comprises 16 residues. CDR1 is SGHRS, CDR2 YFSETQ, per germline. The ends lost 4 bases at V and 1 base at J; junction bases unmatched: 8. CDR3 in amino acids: CASSAQGDSGTDTQYF. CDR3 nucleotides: TGCGCCAGCAGCGCACAGGGGGATAGCGGCACAGATACGCAGTATTTT. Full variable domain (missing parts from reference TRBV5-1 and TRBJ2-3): KAGVTQTPRYLIKTRGQQVTLSCSPISGHRSVSWYQQTPGQGLQFLFEYFSETQRNKGNFPGRFSGRQFSNSRSEMNVSTLELGDSALYLCASSAQGDSGTDTQYFGPGTRLTVL.

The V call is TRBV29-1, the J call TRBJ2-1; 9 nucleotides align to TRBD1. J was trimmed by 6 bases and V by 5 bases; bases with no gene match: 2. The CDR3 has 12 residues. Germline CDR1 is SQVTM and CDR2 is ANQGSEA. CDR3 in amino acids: CSVKDRGNEQFF. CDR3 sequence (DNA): TGCAGCGTTAAGGACAGGGGCAATGAGCAGTTCTTC.

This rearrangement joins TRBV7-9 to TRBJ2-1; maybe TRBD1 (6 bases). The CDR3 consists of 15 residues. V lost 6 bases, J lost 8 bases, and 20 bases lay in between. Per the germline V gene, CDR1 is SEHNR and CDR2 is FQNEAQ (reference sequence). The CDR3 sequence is CASRGQGSDLYEQFF. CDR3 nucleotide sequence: TGTGCCAGCAGGGGCCAGGGGTCAGATTTATATGAGCAGTTCTTC.

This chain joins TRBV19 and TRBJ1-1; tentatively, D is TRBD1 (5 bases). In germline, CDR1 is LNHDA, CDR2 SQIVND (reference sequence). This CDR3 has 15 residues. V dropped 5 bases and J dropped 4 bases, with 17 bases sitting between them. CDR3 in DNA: TGTGCCAGTAGTGCAGGGACGGTGGGGTTCACTGAAGCTTTCTTT. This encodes CASSAGTVGFTEAFF.

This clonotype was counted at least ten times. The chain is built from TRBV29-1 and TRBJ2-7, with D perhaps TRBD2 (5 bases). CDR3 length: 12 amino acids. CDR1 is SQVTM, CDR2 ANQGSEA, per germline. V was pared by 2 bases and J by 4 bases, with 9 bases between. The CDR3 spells CSVETRDYEQYF. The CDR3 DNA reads TGCAGCGTTGAAACTAGGGATTACGAGCAGTACTTC.

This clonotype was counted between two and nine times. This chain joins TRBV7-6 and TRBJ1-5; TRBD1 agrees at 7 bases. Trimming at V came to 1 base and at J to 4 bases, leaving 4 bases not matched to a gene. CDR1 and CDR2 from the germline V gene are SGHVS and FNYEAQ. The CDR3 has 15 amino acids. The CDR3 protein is CASSLGQGVNQPQHF. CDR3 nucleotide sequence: TGTGCCAGCAGCTTAGGGCAGGGGGTAAATCAGCCCCAGCATTTT.

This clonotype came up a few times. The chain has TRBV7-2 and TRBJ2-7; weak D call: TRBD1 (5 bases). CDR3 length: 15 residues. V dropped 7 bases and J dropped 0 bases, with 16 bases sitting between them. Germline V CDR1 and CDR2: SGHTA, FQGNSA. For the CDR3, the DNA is TGTGCCAGCATAAGTTTCCAGGGCCCCTCCTACGAGCAGTACTTC. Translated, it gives CASISFQGPSYEQYF.

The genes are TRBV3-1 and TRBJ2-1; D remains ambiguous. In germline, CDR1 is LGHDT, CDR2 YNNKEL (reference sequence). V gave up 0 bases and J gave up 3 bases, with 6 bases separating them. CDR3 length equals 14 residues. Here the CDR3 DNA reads TGTGCCAGCAGCCAAGAGGTAATCTACAATGAGCAGTTCTTC. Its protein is CASSQEVIYNEQFF.

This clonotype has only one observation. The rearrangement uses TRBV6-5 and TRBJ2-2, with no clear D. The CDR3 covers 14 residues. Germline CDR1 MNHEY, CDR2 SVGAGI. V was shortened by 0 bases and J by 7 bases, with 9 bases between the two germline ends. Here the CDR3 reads CASSYSNEFGELFF. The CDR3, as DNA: TGTGCCAGCAGTTACTCGAATGAATTCGGGGAGCTGTTTTTT.

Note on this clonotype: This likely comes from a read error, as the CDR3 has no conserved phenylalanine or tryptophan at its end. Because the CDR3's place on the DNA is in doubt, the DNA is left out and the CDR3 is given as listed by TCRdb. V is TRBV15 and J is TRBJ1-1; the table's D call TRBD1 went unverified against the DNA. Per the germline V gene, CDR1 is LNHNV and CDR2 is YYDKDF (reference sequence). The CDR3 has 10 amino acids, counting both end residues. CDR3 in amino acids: CATSREQGAL.

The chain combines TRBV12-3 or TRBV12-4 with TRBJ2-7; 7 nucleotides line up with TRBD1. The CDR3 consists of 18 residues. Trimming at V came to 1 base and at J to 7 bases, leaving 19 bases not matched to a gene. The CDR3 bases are TGTGCCAGCAGTTTAGTAGCCCGGATACAGGGGAACCTCCGGGAGCAGTACTTC. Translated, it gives CASSLVARIQGNLREQYF.

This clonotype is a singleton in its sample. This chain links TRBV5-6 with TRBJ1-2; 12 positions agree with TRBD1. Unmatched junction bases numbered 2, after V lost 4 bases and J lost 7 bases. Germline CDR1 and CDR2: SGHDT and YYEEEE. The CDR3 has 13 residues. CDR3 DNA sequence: TGTGCCAGCAGCGGGACAGGGGGCCGTGGCTACACCTTC. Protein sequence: CASSGTGGRGYTF.

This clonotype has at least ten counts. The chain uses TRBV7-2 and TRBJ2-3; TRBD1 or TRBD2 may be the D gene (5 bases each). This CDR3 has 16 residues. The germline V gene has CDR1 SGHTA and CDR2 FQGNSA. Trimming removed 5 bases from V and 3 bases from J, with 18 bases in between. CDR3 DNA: TGTGCCAGCAGCCTTTTTACTAGTAGGGGAACAGATACGCAGTATTTT. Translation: CASSLFTSRGTDTQYF.

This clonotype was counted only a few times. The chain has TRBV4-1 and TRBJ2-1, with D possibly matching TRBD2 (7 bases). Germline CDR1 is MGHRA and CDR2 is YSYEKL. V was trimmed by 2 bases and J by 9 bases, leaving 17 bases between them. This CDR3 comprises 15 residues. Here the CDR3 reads CASSQHRAGAVEQFF. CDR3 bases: TGCGCCAGCAGCCAACACCGGGCGGGGGCTGTTGAGCAGTTCTTC.

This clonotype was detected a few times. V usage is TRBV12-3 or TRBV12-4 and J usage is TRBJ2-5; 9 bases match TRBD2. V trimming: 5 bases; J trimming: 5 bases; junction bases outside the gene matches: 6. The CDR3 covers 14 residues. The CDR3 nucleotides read TGTGCCAGCAGTCGCGGGGGGGCGGGCGAGACCCAGTACTTC. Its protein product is CASSRGGAGETQYF.

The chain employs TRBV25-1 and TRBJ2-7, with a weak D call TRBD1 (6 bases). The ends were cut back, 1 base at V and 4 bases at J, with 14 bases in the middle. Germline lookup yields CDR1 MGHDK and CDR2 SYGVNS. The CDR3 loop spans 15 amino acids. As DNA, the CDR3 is TGTGCCAGCAGTGAATCCTCAGGGGCCGGGTACGAGCAGTACTTC. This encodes CASSESSGAGYEQYF.

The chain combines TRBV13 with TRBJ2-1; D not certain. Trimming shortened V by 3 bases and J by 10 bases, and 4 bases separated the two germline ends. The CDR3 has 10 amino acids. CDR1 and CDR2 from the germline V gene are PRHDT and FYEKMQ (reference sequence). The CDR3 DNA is TGTGCCAGCAGCTTGAAGGAGCAGTTCTTC. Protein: CASSLKEQFF.

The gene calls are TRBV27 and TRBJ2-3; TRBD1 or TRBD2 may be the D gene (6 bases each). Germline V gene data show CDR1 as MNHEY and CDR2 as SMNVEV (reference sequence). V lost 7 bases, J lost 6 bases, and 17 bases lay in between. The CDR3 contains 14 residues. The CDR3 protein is CASTYRGVGDTQYF. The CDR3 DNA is TGTGCCAGCACCTATAGGGGGGTAGGGGATACGCAGTATTTT.